Following are 32 T cell receptor beta chains from one sample sequenced in a study of PD-1 blockade in classical Hodgkin lymphoma. Profiling relied on immunoSEQ multiplex PCR, and the TCRdb table lists in-frame clones only, not all of them. The sample carries 45,000 to 55,000 clones, more than 65% recorded once. No patient escaped relapse after autologous stem cell transplantation, and brentuximab vedotin exposure varied. The specimen comprised peripheral blood mononuclear cells (PBMCs), sampled at baseline. The receptors were gathered from a human donor with classical Hodgkin lymphoma.

CDR3 DNA: TGCGCCAGCAGCTTACGGACAGGGCAAGAGACCCAGTACTTC. This codes for CASSLRTGQETQYF. The genes are TRBV4-3 and TRBJ2-5, with 8 bases aligning to TRBD1. The CDR3 spans 14 residues. Germline values: CDR1 LGHNA, CDR2 YSLEER. Losses at the gene ends were 5 bases for V and 2 bases for J; bases not matched to a gene: 4.

This chain uses TRBV7-2 with TRBJ2-3, with unresolved D. Trimming stripped 4 bases from V and 2 bases from J, with 7 bases between. CDR1 is SGHTA and CDR2 is FQGNSA in the germline V gene. CDR3 length: 13 amino acids. The CDR3 nucleotides are TGTGCCAGCAGCTCCTCGTACACAGATACGCAGTATTTT. This codes for CASSSSYTDTQYF.

The chain couples TRBV5-4 to TRBJ1-6; 7 positions agree with TRBD1. Losses at the gene ends were 3 bases for V and 3 bases for J; bases not matched to a gene: 3. Per the germline V gene, CDR1 is SGHNT and CDR2 is YYREEE (reference sequence). This CDR3 is built from 15 residues. CDR3 residues: CASSSRDSYNSPLHF. In DNA form, the CDR3 reads TGTGCCAGCAGCTCCCGGGACAGCTATAATTCACCCCTCCACTTT.

The CDR3 loop is CASSKNAAYNEQFF. In nucleotides, the CDR3 is TGTGCCAGTAGTAAGAACGCCGCTTACAATGAGCAGTTCTTC. The chain employs TRBV19 and TRBJ2-1; D is unclear. Germline V CDR1 and CDR2: LNHDA, SQIVND (reference sequence). V was shortened by 4 bases and J by 4 bases, with 11 bases between the two germline ends. This CDR3 has 14 amino acids.

The V and J genes are TRBV27 and TRBJ2-3; perhaps TRBD1 as D (5 bases). Per germline, CDR1 MNHEY and CDR2 SMNVEV (reference sequence). Trimming removed 5 bases at V and 4 bases at J, with 7 bases between. The CDR3 length is 12 residues. CDR3: CASSPGSDTQYF. The CDR3 bases are TGTGCCAGCAGTCCAGGGTCAGATACGCAGTATTTT.

The table lists this clone with a few counts. DNA for the CDR3: TGCGCCAGCAGCCCCCGGACAGGGGGCTTCACTAATGAAAAACTGTTTTTT. This sequence encodes CASSPRTGGFTNEKLFF. The genes are TRBV5-1 and TRBJ1-4, with 11 bases fitting TRBD1. The V and J ends lost 4 bases and 2 bases, in that order; junction bases with no gene match: 7. CDR3 length: 17 amino acids. Germline loops: CDR1 SGHRS, CDR2 YFSETQ.

The chain links TRBV6-5 to TRBJ1-2; D uncertain. The CDR3 loop spans 12 amino acids. Deletions cut 5 bases from V and 4 bases from J, with 8 bases between. The germline CDR1 and CDR2 sequences are MNHEY and SVGAGI. CDR3 nucleotides: TGTGCCAGCAGTCCCGGATTCTATGGCTACACCTTC. Translation gives CASSPGFYGYTF.

The chain couples TRBV11-2 to TRBJ2-7; possibly TRBD1 for D (6 bases). Germline V gives CDR1 SGHAT, CDR2 FQNNGV. V shed 6 bases and J shed 5 bases, with 14 bases lying between them. The CDR3 is 13 residues long. The CDR3 DNA reads TGTGCCAGCAGTCCTACAGGGCACGACGAGCAGTACTTC. It codes for CASSPTGHDEQYF.

The count of this clone is one. Distinct nucleotide sequences in the sample also encode this CDR3. This chain uses TRBV5-6 with TRBJ2-5; D unresolved. This CDR3 region has 13 residues. CDR1 is SGHDT, CDR2 YYEEEE, per germline. V lost 0 bases to trimming and J lost 4 bases, with 7 bases between them. This CDR3 is CASSLGGLETQYF. In DNA form, the CDR3 reads TGTGCCAGCAGCTTGGGAGGTCTAGAGACCCAGTACTTC.

The chain employs TRBV6-5 and TRBJ1-1; perhaps TRBD1 as D (5 bases). Trimming took off 0 bases at V and 0 bases at J, with 8 bases between the two ends. Germline loops: CDR1 MNHEY, CDR2 SVGAGI. CDR3 length: 15 residues. CDR3 residues: CASSYSDSMNTEAFF. In DNA, the CDR3 is TGTGCCAGCAGTTACTCTGACAGCATGAACACTGAAGCTTTCTTT.

The chain couples TRBV2 to TRBJ1-1, with a possible D match to TRBD1 (5 bases). The V gene's germline CDR1 is SNHLY and CDR2 FYNNEI. This CDR3 comprises 12 residues. V shed 11 bases and J shed 4 bases, with 14 bases lying between them. This chain's CDR3 is CASGGGSTEAFF. CDR3 bases: TGTGCCTCCGGCGGGGGGAGCACTGAAGCTTTCTTT.

In this sample, this clone turned up once. The rearrangement uses TRBV7-8 and TRBJ1-1; 9 nucleotides match TRBD1. The V and J ends lost 8 bases and 2 bases, in that order; junction bases with no gene match: 6. The CDR3 loop spans 14 amino acids. In germline, CDR1 is SGHVS, CDR2 FQNEAQ. The CDR3 loop reads CASEKQGANTEAFF. DNA for the CDR3: TGTGCCAGCGAAAAACAGGGGGCAAACACTGAAGCTTTCTTT.

This clone was observed once. The V and J genes are TRBV5-4 and TRBJ2-1; the D gene is possibly TRBD2 (6 bases). Between the trimmed V and J ends, which lost 0 bases and 3 bases, there was a span of 10 bases. The length of the CDR3 is 15 residues. The germline V gene has CDR1 SGHNT and CDR2 YYREEE (reference sequence). CDR3 region: CASSLETRGYNEQFF. CDR3 coding DNA: TGTGCCAGCAGCTTGGAGACTAGAGGCTACAATGAGCAGTTCTTC.

This clone came up a few times. The V call is TRBV7-9, the J call TRBJ1-1; 9 bases align to TRBD1. There are 14 residues in the CDR3. The germline CDR1 and CDR2 sequences are SEHNR and FQNEAQ (reference sequence). Trimming at V came to 4 bases and at J to 1 base, leaving 1 base not matched to a gene. CDR3 DNA: TGTGCCAGCAGCTCGGGACAGGGGAACACTGAAGCTTTCTTT. It codes for CASSSGQGNTEAFF.

This chain uses TRBV27 with TRBJ2-7; 8 bases agree with TRBD2. Germline V gene sequence: CDR1 MNHEY, CDR2 SMNVEV (reference sequence). V lost 3 bases to trimming and J lost 5 bases; unmatched junction nucleotides: 6. This CDR3 contains 14 residues. In nucleotides, the CDR3 is TGTGCCAGCAGTTTTCGGGAGGGCCGCCACGAGCAGTACGTC. Residues: CASSFREGRHEQYV.

This chain links TRBV7-9 with TRBJ1-1; D call uncertain. Trimming removed 1 base at V and 1 base at J, with 7 bases between. There are 14 residues in the CDR3. CDR1 SEHNR and CDR2 FQNEAQ come from the germline V gene (reference sequence). CDR3 residues: CASSLGSENTEAFF. In DNA, the CDR3 is TGTGCCAGCAGCTTAGGGTCGGAGAACACTGAAGCTTTCTTT.

This clone was seen once. The chain is built from TRBV12-5 and TRBJ1-5; tentative D call: TRBD1 (5 bases). Trimming removed 5 bases at V and 11 bases at J, with 19 bases between. Germline V CDR1 and CDR2: LGHNT, FRNRAP. This CDR3 contains 14 residues. Here the CDR3 DNA reads TGTGCTAGTGGTCTGGACACCCTGCGGACGGCCCAGCATTTT. Its protein product is CASGLDTLRTAQHF.

The rearrangement joins TRBV6-5 to TRBJ2-7, with D possibly being TRBD1 (6 bases). The CDR3 is 13 amino acids. CDR1 MNHEY and CDR2 SVGAGI come from the germline V gene. V was clipped by 6 bases and J by 5 bases, with 14 bases between them. CDR3 region: CASRPYRVHEQYF. The CDR3 bases are TGTGCCAGCAGGCCGTACAGGGTCCACGAGCAGTACTTC.

The chain employs TRBV9 and TRBJ2-3, with TRBD2 identical over 7 bases. The CDR3 has 17 residues. Germline trimming cut 0 bases from V and 3 bases from J; bases unmatched to any gene: 10. Looked up from germline, CDR1 is SGDLS and CDR2 is YYNGEE. The CDR3: CASSVEAASGPTDTQYF. The CDR3, as DNA: TGTGCCAGCAGCGTAGAGGCCGCTAGCGGACCAACAGATACGCAGTATTTT.

The chain is built from TRBV4-3 and TRBJ2-5; D gene unclear. CDR1 and CDR2 from the germline V gene are LGHNA and YSLEER. This CDR3 is built from 15 residues. The germline V and J ends were trimmed by 0 bases and 2 bases, with 10 bases remaining between them. The CDR3 sequence: CASSQDYRGQETQYF. In DNA, the CDR3 is TGCGCCAGCAGCCAAGATTACCGTGGGCAAGAGACCCAGTACTTC.

This chain links TRBV30 with TRBJ1-2; D is perhaps TRBD1 (5 bases). The CDR3 consists of 16 residues. From germline, CDR1 is GTSNPN and CDR2 SVGIG (reference sequence). Trimming removed 1 base at V and 4 bases at J, with 19 bases between. CDR3 in DNA: TGTGCCTGGAGTGGGACGGTATTTGACGGGGGCTATGGCTACACCTTC. Translating it yields CAWSGTVFDGGYGYTF.

The chain uses TRBV11-3 and TRBJ2-1, with 7 bases lining up with TRBD2. The J segment lost 8 bases and the V segment lost 0 bases, leaving 16 bases of the junction unmatched. The CDR3 length is 18 residues. The germline gives CDR1 SGHNT, CDR2 YENEEA. The DNA for the CDR3 is TGTGCCAGCAGCTTAGATCAGGTGGGGGGAGGGCCCACAGATGAGCAGTTCTTC. Protein: CASSLDQVGGGPTDEQFF. The full variable domain, rest sourced from reference TRBV11-3 and TRBJ2-1, is EAGVVQSPRYKIIEKKQPVAFWCNPISGHNTLYWYLQNLGQGPELLIRYENEEAVDDSQLPKDRFSAERLKGVDSTLKIQPAELGDSAVYLCASSLDQVGGGPTDEQFFGPGTRLTVL.

The rearrangement uses TRBV7-9 and TRBJ2-3; the match to TRBD2 covers 7 bases. The V gene end was trimmed by 7 bases and the J gene end by 4 bases; junction bases not matched to a gene: 8. CDR1 is SEHNR and CDR2 is FQNEAQ in the germline V gene (reference sequence). This CDR3 region has 14 residues. CDR3 residues: CASTRGEWADTQYF. As DNA, the CDR3 is TGTGCCAGCACCCGGGGGGAGTGGGCAGATACGCAGTATTTT.

The rearrangement uses TRBV5-8 and TRBJ2-1, with 7 bases that match TRBD1. Germline CDR1 is SGHTS and CDR2 is YDEGEE. With V trimmed by 3 bases and J by 5 bases, 8 bases remained unmatched. CDR3 length: 15 amino acids. This chain's CDR3 is CASSSGQVQDNEQFF. Written as DNA, the CDR3 is TGTGCCAGCAGCTCCGGACAGGTCCAAGACAATGAGCAGTTCTTC.

The genes are TRBV7-2 and TRBJ2-5; D possibly corresponds to TRBD1 (6 bases). Trimming cost V 4 bases and J 7 bases, with 10 bases left between them. Germline V CDR1 and CDR2: SGHTA, FQGNSA. This CDR3 comprises 12 residues. The CDR3 nucleotides are TGTGCCAGCAGCTCGACGGACAGGACCCAGTACTTC. Protein sequence: CASSSTDRTQYF.

The rearrangement uses TRBV9 and TRBJ1-4; D gene uncertain. V lost 4 bases, J lost 6 bases, and 22 bases lay in between. The CDR3 is made up of 17 amino acids. The germline gives CDR1 SGDLS, CDR2 YYNGEE. CDR3 loop: CASSPGNSLSSHEKLFF. The CDR3 nucleotides are TGTGCCAGCAGCCCCGGGAACTCCCTTTCGTCCCATGAAAAACTGTTTTTT.

V is TRBV6-5 and J is TRBJ2-3; 10 bases map to TRBD2. J lost 7 bases, V lost 2 bases, and 9 bases had no gene match. There are 16 residues in the CDR3. The germline gives CDR1 MNHEY, CDR2 SVGAGI. The CDR3 DNA reads TGTGCCAGCAGTTACGGGGCTAGCGGGAGTATTAATACGCAGTATTTT. Protein: CASSYGASGSINTQYF.

This clone was seen just once. This chain's CDR3 is CASSPLPRGYGYTF. The DNA of the CDR3 is TGCGCCAGCAGTCCTCTCCCGAGGGGCTATGGCTACACCTTC. V is TRBV10-2 and J is TRBJ1-2, with D maybe TRBD1 (5 bases). CDR3 length: 14 residues. Per germline, CDR1 WSHSY and CDR2 SAAADI. The ends were cut back, 5 bases at V and 4 bases at J, with 14 bases in the middle.

The chain has TRBV10-3 and TRBJ2-3; TRBD1 agrees at 7 bases. The V gene end was trimmed by 1 base and the J gene end by 2 bases; junction bases not matched to a gene: 3. Germline CDR1 ENHRY, CDR2 SYGVKD. The CDR3 has 15 residues. In DNA, the CDR3 is TGTGCCATCAGTGAGTTGGGACAGAACACAGATACGCAGTATTTT. It yields the protein CAISELGQNTDTQYF.

The chain joins TRBV9 to TRBJ2-1, with 14 nucleotides matching TRBD2. Per the germline V gene, CDR1 is SGDLS and CDR2 is YYNGEE. The CDR3 runs 16 residues. Trimming removed 2 bases from V and 7 bases from J; junction bases left unmatched: 5. Here the CDR3 reads CASSVTSGRAANEQFF. In nucleotides, the CDR3 is TGTGCCAGCAGCGTGACTAGCGGGAGGGCCGCGAATGAGCAGTTCTTC. The full variable domain, with the rest looked up from reference TRBV9 and TRBJ2-1, is DSGVTQTPKHLITATGQRVTLRCSPRSGDLSVYWYQQSLDQGLQFLIQYYNGEERAKGNILERFSAQQFPDLHSELNLSSLELGDSALYFCASSVTSGRAANEQFFGPGTRLTVL.

This rearrangement joins TRBV19 to TRBJ2-5; D is ambiguous. Germline V gene data show CDR1 as LNHDA and CDR2 as SQIVND (reference sequence). CDR3 length equals 17 residues. V shed 1 base and J shed 0 bases, with 15 bases lying between them. The CDR3 DNA reads as TGTGCCAGTAGTATAGCCCAGGCAGCCGGGTACCAAGAGACCCAGTACTTC. Protein: CASSIAQAAGYQETQYF.

J is TRBJ2-3 and V is TRBV6-5; 9 bases are shared with TRBD1. Germline lookup yields CDR1 MNHEY and CDR2 SVGAGI. This CDR3 is built from 15 residues. Trimming removed 5 bases from V and 3 bases from J; junction bases left unmatched: 6. DNA of the CDR3: TGTGCCAGCAGTCTAACAGGGGGCAGGACAGATACGCAGTATTTT. It codes for CASSLTGGRTDTQYF.